The 8 T cell receptor beta chains in this list originate from one sample, sequenced in a study of beta chain features in type 1 diabetes. Findings of the study overall: When Type 1 diabetes patients were examined, their TCRB CDR3s proved moderately but significantly shorter in all four CD4+ subsets.

The entirety of the isolated RNA underwent reverse transcription, so expressed TCRB transcripts were sequenced. The assay was immunoSEQ multiplex PCR, and TCRdb's table has in-frame clones only and misses some. The sample has around 300,000 clones; 15% are singletons. No cognate antigen is known for these TCRs. The sequenced sample was naive CD4+ T cells from blood. The receptors here all came from a man younger than 30 with type 1 diabetes.

This clone was seen a handful of times. The chain is built from TRBV7-2 and TRBJ2-3; 13 bases match TRBD2. The J segment lost 8 bases and the V segment lost 4 bases, leaving 18 bases of the junction unmatched. The CDR3 totals 19 residues. CDR1 is SGHTA, CDR2 FQGNSA, per germline. Here the CDR3 reads CASSSRVTSGRAQQGTQYF. The CDR3 DNA reads as TGTGCCAGCAGCTCGAGGGTTACTAGCGGGAGGGCCCAGCAGGGTACGCAGTATTTT.

This clone was seen only a few times. The V call is TRBV4-3, the J call TRBJ1-2, with TRBD1 matching 8 bases. From germline, CDR1 is LGHNA and CDR2 YSLEER. V was pared by 0 bases and J by 4 bases, with 7 bases of the junction left unmatched. The length of the CDR3 is 16 residues. The CDR3 loop is CASSQDRGGQGYGYTF. For the CDR3, the DNA is TGCGCCAGCAGCCAAGATAGGGGAGGACAGGGCTATGGCTACACCTTC.

This clone came up a few times. The chain has TRBV28 and TRBJ1-4, with a possible D match to TRBD1 (6 bases). Trimming removed 7 bases at V and 8 bases at J, with 11 bases between. The CDR3 runs 12 residues. Germline assignment: CDR1 MDHEN and CDR2 SYDVKM. The CDR3 DNA follows: TGTGCCAGCATGACAGGTTCAGAAAAACTGTTTTTT. Residues: CASMTGSEKLFF. The variable domain in full, with the rest retrieved from reference TRBV28 and TRBJ1-4, is DVKVTQSSRYLVKRTGEKVFLECVQDMDHENMFWYRQDPGLGLRLIYFSYDVKMKEKGDIPEGYSVSREKKERFSLILESASTNQTSMYLCASMTGSEKLFFGSGTQLSVL.

Only a few counts were recorded for this clone. J is TRBJ1-4 and V is TRBV10-2; D remains unclear. Germline loops: CDR1 WSHSY, CDR2 SAAADI. CDR3 length: 12 amino acids. Trimming removed 0 bases at V and 12 bases at J, with 8 bases between. The CDR3 sequence: CASSESRRELFF. Written as DNA, the CDR3 is TGCGCCAGCAGTGAGTCAAGGCGGGAACTGTTTTTT.

The gene calls are TRBV5-1 and TRBJ2-5; TRBD2 aligns across 15 bases. The CDR3 runs to 16 residues. CDR1 and CDR2 from the germline V gene are SGHRS and YFSETQ. V trimming: 5 bases; J trimming: 2 bases; junction bases outside the gene matches: 4. CDR3 region: CASSGLAGGRQETQYF. In DNA form, the CDR3 reads TGCGCCAGCAGTGGACTAGCGGGAGGGAGGCAAGAGACCCAGTACTTC.

This clone was observed a handful of times. This sequence joins TRBV14 and TRBJ2-4; D not resolved. V lost 0 bases and J lost 7, with 4 bases in between. This CDR3 region has 12 residues. The V gene's germline CDR1 is SGHDN and CDR2 FVKESK. The CDR3 spells CASSQDRNIQYF. The CDR3 region has the DNA TGTGCCAGCAGCCAAGACAGGAACATTCAGTACTTC.

The chain joins TRBV7-2 to TRBJ2-7; TRBD1 matches 7 bases. V lost 1 base to trimming and J lost 7 bases; unmatched junction nucleotides: 4. There are 13 residues in the CDR3. Looked up from germline, CDR1 is SGHTA and CDR2 is FQGNSA. CDR3 amino acids: CASSLERGREQYF. CDR3 nucleotide sequence: TGTGCCAGCAGCTTAGAAAGGGGGCGGGAGCAGTACTTC.

The rearrangement uses TRBV30 and TRBJ1-5, with a tentative D call TRBD1 (5 bases). Trimming shortened V by 2 bases and J by 0 bases, and 14 bases separated the two germline ends. The germline V gene encodes CDR1 GTSNPN and CDR2 SVGIG (reference sequence). CDR3 length: 16 amino acids. The CDR3 nucleotides are TGTGCCTGGAGTACCTGGGGGACTGCTAGCAATCAGCCCCAGCATTTT. Protein product: CAWSTWGTASNQPQHF.